These T cell receptor beta chains were read from a single sample in a study of OX40 agonist ivuxolimab in advanced cancers. Profiling relied on immunoSEQ multiplex PCR, and the TCRdb table lists in-frame clones only, not all of them. The sample carries 55,000 to 70,000 clones, 65% to 90% recorded once. Sequenced here: CD4+ or CD8+ T cells sorted from blood, sampled in a trial of the OX40 agonist ivuxolimab. The receptors were sampled from an adult with an advanced solid tumor such as melanoma, head and neck, liver or kidney cancer. Each CDR3 is given with its conserved first and last residue. The order of the fields is clone size, V gene, J gene, D gene, CDR3 DNA, CDR3 protein. A D gene is named only where the DNA matches it firmly. Size tells how often a clone was seen (once, few, many) or the class of an expanded clone, and some rows leave it out.

.,TRBV6-1,TRBJ1-4,TRBD1,TGTGCCAGCAGTGGACAGGGATCGGGCGTGGGGAAACTGTTTTTT,CASSGQGSGVGKLFF
once,TRBV19,TRBJ1-5,TRBD1,TGTGCCAGTAGTACCTTGACAGGGATCGGAGGCAATCAGCCCCAGCATTTT,CASSTLTGIGGNQPQHF
.,TRBV23-1,TRBJ2-3,TRBD2,TGCGCCAGCAGTCCCCGTGGGAGCGGGAACACAGATACGCAGTATTTT,CASSPRGSGNTDTQYF
.,TRBV4-2,TRBJ1-6,.,TGTGCCAGCAGCCAAGATTATTACAGGGCGGAATCACCCCTCCACTTT,CASSQDYYRAESPLHF
.,TRBV19,TRBJ1-5,TRBD1,TGTGCCAGTAGTATACTACCTGACAGGGGTGGTCAGCCCCAGCATTTT,CASSILPDRGGQPQHF
.,TRBV2,TRBJ1-3,TRBD1,TGTGCCAGCAGTGCCTTAGGGGGCGCCTCTGGAAACACCACATATTTT,CASSALGGASGNTTYF
.,TRBV29-1,TRBJ2-7,.,TGCAGCGCCGCACCCCGAACGGACGAGCAGTACTTC,CSAAPRTDEQYF
few,TRBV19,TRBJ1-1,.,TGTGCCAGTAGTATAGAAAGTGGGGCTGGCGCTTTCTTT,CASSIESGAGAFF
.,TRBV28,TRBJ1-6,TRBD1,TGTGCCAGCAGCCATGACAGGGGGCTTCGTCCCCTCCACTTT,CASSHDRGLRPLHF
.,TRBV7-9,TRBJ2-3,.,TGTGCCAGCAGTAATTCAGGCACAGATACGCAGTATTTT,CASSNSGTDTQYF
.,TRBV5-5,TRBJ2-1,TRBD2,TGTGCCAGCAGCCCGCTAGCGGGGGGGAAATTGAATGAGCAGTTCTTC,CASSPLAGGKLNEQFF
.,TRBV21-1,TRBJ2-7,.,TGTGCCAGCATAAGACCAACACCTACCCCCGAGCAGTACTTC,CASIRPTPTPEQYF
.,TRBV19,TRBJ2-2,TRBD2,TGTGCCAGTAGTATATCCAGCGGGGGCACCGGGGAGCTGTTTTTT,CASSISSGGTGELFF
.,TRBV5-4,TRBJ2-1,.,TGTGCCAGCAGCCGAGCTAGGGGGAACTCCTACAATGAGCAGTTCTTC,CASSRARGNSYNEQFF
few,TRBV7-7,TRBJ2-7,.,TGTGCTAGCAGCTTAGGGGACGCCCGCTCCTACGAGCAGTACTTC,CASSLGDARSYEQYF
few,TRBV7-9,TRBJ1-6,.,TGTGCCAGCGCATCCTCCGGGGCAGTCGCACCCCTCCACTTT,CASASSGAVAPLHF
.,TRBV6-1,TRBJ1-2,TRBD1,TGTGCCAGCAGTGAAAGGACAGGGGCTAACTATGGCTACACCTTC,CASSERTGANYGYTF
.,TRBV10-3,TRBJ1-2,.,TGTGCCATCAGTGAGTCGGCAGTCTATGGCTACACCTTC,CAISESAVYGYTF
.,TRBV6-5,TRBJ2-7,.,TGTGCCACCTCCGACAGGGAGGGTCGCGAGCAGTACTTC,CATSDREGREQYF
.,TRBV7-2,TRBJ2-2,.,TGTGCCAGCAGCTTAACCGGGCCAGGGGCGAACACCGGGGAGCTGTTTTTT,CASSLTGPGANTGELFF
.,TRBV7-6,TRBJ1-4,TRBD1,TGTGCCAGCAGCCTCGGACAGGGTCCTTCGGGTGAAAAACTGTTTTTT,CASSLGQGPSGEKLFF
.,TRBV5-1,TRBJ2-7,.,TGCGCCAGCAGCTTCGCTCTACGAACAGGGAACTACGAGCAGTACTTC,CASSFALRTGNYEQYF
.,TRBV19,TRBJ1-2,TRBD1,TGTGCCAGTAGCCTGGACAGGGGGGATTTTTATGGCTACACCTTC,CASSLDRGDFYGYTF
.,TRBV11-1,TRBJ2-2,.,TGTGCCAGCAGGGTACAGGGATACACCGGGGAGCTGTTTTTT,CASRVQGYTGELFF
.,TRBV6-5,TRBJ1-1,.,TGTGCCAGCAGTTACTCGAGTGCGGGGGCGATCACTGAAGCTTTCTTT,CASSYSSAGAITEAFF
.,TRBV7-3,TRBJ2-2,TRBD1,TGTGCCAGCAGCCTGTCGACAGGGGCATCAACCGGGGAGCTGTTTTTT,CASSLSTGASTGELFF
.,TRBV11-3,TRBJ2-5,.,TGTGCCAGCAGCTTAGTACAGTTCGAGACCCAGTACTTC,CASSLVQFETQYF
.,TRBV5-6,TRBJ2-1,.,TGTGCCACTATGGTGCGGGACTACAATGAGCAGTTCTTC,CATMVRDYNEQFF
.,TRBV5-1,TRBJ2-3,TRBD1,TGCGCCAGCCGGACCGGGACAGGGAGCACAGATACGCAGTATTTT,CASRTGTGSTDTQYF
.,TRBV19,TRBJ1-3,.,TGTGCCAGTAGTATACAGACAGTGGACACCATATATTTT,CASSIQTVDTIYF
.,TRBV21-1,TRBJ1-1,.,TGTGCCAGCAGCAAAAGGAAGACAGGGAGGGGCACTGAAGCTTTCTTT,CASSKRKTGRGTEAFF
.,TRBV9,TRBJ2-1,TRBD2,TGTGCCAGCAGCACCGGACTAGCGGTAGCCAATGAGCAGTTCTTC,CASSTGLAVANEQFF
.,TRBV6-1,TRBJ2-7,.,TGTGCCAGCAGTGAAGGATTAGGGAGGGAGCAGTACTTC,CASSEGLGREQYF
.,TRBV28,TRBJ1-3,.,TGTGCCAGCAGTTTAATCGGCGTTAGCTCTGGAAACACCATATATTTT,CASSLIGVSSGNTIYF